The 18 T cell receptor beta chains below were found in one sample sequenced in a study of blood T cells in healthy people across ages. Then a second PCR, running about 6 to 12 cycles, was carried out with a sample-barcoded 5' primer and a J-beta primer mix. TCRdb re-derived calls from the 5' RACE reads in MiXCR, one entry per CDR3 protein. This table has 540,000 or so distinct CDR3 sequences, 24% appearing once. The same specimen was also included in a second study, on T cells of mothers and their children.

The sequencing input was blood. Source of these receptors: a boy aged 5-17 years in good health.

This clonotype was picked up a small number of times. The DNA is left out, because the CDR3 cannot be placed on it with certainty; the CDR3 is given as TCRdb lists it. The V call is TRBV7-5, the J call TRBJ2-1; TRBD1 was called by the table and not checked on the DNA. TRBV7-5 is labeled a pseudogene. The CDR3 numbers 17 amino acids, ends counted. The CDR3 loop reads CISVSEAPSGTSNEQFF.

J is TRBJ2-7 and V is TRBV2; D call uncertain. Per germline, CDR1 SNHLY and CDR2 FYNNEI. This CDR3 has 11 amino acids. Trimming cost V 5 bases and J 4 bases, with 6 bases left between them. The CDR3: CASSYVYEQYF. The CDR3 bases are TGTGCCAGCAGTTACGTTTACGAGCAGTACTTC.

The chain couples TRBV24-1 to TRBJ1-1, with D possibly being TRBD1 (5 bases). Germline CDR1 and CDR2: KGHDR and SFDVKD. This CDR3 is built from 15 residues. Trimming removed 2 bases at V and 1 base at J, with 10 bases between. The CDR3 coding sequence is TGTGCCACCAGTGATTCGGGGACGGGGAACACTGAAGCTTTCTTT. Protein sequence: CATSDSGTGNTEAFF.

DNA of the CDR3: TGCAGTGCTAGTATCGGGACAGGATTCCCGGGGGAGCTGTTTTTT. Translation gives CSASIGTGFPGELFF. The gene calls are TRBV20-1 and TRBJ2-2; TRBD1 aligns across 8 bases. Germline V gene lookup returns CDR1 DFQATT and CDR2 SNEGSKA (reference sequence). The junction had 11 bases not matched to a gene; V was cut back by 3 bases and J by 8 bases. The length of the CDR3 is 15 residues.

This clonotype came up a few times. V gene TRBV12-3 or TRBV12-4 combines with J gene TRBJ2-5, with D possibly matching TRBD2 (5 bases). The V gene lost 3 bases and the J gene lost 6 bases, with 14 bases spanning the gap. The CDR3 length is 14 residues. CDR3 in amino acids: CASSLSGSAQTQYF. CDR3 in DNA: TGTGCCAGCAGTTTGAGCGGCAGTGCCCAGACCCAGTACTTC.

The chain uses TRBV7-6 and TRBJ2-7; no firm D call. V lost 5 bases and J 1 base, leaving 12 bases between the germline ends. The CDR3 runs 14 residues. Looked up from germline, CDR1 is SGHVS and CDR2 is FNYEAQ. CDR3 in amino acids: CASSLDHGSYEQYF. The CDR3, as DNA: TGTGCCAGCAGCCTGGATCACGGATCCTACGAGCAGTACTTC.

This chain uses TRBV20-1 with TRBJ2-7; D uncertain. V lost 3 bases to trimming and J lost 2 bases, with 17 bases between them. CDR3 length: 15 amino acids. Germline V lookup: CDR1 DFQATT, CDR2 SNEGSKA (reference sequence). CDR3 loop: CSARSADRSAYEQYF. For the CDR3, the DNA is TGCAGTGCTAGGTCGGCGGACCGGAGCGCCTACGAGCAGTACTTC.

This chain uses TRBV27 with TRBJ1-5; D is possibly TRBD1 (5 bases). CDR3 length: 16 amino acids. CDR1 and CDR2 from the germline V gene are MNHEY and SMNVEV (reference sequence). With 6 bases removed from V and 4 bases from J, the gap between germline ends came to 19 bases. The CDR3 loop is CASSRQAGRLNQPQHF. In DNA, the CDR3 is TGTGCCAGCAGCCGGCAGGCGGGGCGGCTTAATCAGCCCCAGCATTTT.

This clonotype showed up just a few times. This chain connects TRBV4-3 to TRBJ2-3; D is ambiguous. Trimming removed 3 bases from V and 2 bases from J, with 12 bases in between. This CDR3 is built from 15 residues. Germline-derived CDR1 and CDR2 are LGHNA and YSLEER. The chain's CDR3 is CASSQSLSITDTQYF. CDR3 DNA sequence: TGCGCCAGCAGCCAGTCCCTGTCCATCACAGATACGCAGTATTTT.

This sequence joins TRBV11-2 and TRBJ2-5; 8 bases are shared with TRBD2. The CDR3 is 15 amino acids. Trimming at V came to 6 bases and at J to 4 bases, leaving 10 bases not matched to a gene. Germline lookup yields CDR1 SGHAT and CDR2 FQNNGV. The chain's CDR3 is CASRLRSGGGETQYF. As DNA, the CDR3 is TGTGCCAGCAGGTTACGGTCGGGAGGGGGAGAGACCCAGTACTTC.

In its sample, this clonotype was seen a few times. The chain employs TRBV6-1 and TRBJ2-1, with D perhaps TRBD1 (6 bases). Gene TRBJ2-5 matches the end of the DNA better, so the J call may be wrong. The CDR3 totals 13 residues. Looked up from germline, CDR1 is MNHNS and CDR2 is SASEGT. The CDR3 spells CASSEDRRETQYF. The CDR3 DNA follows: TGTGCCAGCAGTGAGGACAGAAGGGAGACCCAGTACTTC.

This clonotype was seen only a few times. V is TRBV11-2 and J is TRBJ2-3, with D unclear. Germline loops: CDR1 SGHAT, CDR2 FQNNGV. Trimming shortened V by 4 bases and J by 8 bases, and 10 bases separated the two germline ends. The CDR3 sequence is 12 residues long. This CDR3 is CASSSYRSTQYF. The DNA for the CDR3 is TGTGCCAGCAGCTCTTACCGTAGTACGCAGTATTTT.

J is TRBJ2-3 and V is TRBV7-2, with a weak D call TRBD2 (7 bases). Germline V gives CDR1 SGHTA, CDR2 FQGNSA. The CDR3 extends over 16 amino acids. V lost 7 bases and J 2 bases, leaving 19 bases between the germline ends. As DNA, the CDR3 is TGTGCCAGCAACGAGAGGGGGGGAGGGGTCACAGATACGCAGTATTTT. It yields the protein CASNERGGGVTDTQYF. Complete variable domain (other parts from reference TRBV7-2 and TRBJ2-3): GAGVSQSPSNKVTEKGKDVELRCDPISGHTALYWYRQSLGQGLEFLIYFQGNSAPDKSGLPSDRFSAERTGGSVSTLTIQRTQQEDSAVYLCASNERGGGVTDTQYFGPGTRLTVL.

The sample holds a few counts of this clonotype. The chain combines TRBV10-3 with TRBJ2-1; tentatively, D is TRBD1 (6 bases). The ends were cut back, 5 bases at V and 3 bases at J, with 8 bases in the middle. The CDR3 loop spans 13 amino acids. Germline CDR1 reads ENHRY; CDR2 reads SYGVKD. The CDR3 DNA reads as TGTGCCATCAGTCCCAGGGGCTACAATGAGCAGTTCTTC. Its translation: CAISPRGYNEQFF.

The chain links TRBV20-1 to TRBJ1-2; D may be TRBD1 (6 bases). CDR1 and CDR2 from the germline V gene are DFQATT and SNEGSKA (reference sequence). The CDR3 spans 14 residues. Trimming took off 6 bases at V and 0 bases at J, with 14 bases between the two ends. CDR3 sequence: CSAPADSSNYGYTF. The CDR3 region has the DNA TGCAGTGCCCCAGCGGACAGTTCTAACTATGGCTACACCTTC.

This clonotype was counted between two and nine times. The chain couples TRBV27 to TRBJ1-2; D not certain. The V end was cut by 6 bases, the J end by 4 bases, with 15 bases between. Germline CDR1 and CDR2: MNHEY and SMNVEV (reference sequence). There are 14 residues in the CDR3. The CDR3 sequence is CASRQAGFAYGYTF. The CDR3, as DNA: TGTGCCAGCAGGCAAGCGGGGTTTGCCTATGGCTACACCTTC.

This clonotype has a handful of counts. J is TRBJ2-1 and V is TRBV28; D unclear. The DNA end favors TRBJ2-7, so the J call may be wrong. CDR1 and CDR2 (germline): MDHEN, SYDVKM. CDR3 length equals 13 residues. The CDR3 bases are TGTGCCAGCAGTTTAATAAGCGAATACGAGCAGTACTTC. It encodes CASSLISEYEQYF.

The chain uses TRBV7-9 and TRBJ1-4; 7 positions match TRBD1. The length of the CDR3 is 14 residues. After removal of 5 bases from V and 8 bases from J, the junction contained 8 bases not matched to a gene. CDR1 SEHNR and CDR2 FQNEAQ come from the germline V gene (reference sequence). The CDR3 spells CASSPGTVGEKLFF. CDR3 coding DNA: TGTGCCAGCAGCCCCGGGACAGTAGGGGAAAAACTGTTTTTT.